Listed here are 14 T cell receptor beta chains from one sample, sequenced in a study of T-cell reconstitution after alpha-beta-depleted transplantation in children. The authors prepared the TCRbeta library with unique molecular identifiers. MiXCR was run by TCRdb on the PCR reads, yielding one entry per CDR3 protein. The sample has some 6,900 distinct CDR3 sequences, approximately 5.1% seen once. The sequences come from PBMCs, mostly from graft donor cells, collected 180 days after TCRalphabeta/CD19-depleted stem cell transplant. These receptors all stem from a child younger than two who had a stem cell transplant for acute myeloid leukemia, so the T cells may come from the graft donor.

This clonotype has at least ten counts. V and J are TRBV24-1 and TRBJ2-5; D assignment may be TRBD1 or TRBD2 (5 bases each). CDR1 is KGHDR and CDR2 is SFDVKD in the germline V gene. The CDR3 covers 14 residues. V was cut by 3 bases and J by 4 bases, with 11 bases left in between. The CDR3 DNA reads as TGTGCCACCAGTGATCCGGGACGTGGAGAGACCCAGTACTTC. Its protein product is CATSDPGRGETQYF.

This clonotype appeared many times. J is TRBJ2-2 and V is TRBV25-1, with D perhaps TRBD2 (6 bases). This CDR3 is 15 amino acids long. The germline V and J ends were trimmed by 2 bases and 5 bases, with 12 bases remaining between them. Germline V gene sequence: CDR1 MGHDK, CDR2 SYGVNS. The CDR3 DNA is TGTGCCAGCAGTGAAGGAGGGATCTCGACCGGGGAGCTGTTTTTT. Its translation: CASSEGGISTGELFF. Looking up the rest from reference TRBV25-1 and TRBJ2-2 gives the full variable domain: EADIYQTPRYLVIGTGKKITLECSQTMGHDKMYWYQQDPGMELHLIHYSYGVNSTEKGDLSSESTVSRIRTEHFPLTLESARPSHTSQYLCASSEGGISTGELFFGEGSRLTVL.

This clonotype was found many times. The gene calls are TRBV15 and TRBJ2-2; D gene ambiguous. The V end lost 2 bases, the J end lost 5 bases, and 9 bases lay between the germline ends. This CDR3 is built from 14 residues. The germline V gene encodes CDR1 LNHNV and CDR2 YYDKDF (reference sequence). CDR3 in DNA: TGTGCCACCAGCAGACCTTTTTGGACCGGGGAGCTGTTTTTT. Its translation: CATSRPFWTGELFF.

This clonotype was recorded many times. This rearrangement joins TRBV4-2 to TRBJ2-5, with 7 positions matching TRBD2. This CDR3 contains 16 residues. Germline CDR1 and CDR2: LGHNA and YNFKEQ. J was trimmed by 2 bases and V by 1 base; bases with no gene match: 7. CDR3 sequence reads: CASSQVGGRGQETQYF. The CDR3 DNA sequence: TGTGCCAGCAGCCAAGTGGGGGGGAGAGGGCAAGAGACCCAGTACTTC.

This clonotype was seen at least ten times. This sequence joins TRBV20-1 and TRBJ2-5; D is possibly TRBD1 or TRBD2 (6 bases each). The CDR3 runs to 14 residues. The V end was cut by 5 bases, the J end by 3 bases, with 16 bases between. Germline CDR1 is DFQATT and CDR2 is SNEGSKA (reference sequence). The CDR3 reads CSASRGGLKETQYF. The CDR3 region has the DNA TGCAGTGCTTCCCGAGGGGGGCTAAAAGAGACCCAGTACTTC.

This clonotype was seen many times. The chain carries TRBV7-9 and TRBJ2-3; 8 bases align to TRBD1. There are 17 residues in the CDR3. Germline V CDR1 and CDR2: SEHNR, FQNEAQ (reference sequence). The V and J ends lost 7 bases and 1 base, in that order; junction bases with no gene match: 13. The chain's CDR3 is CASTTRTGGLGTDTQYF. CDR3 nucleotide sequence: TGTGCCAGCACGACCCGCACAGGGGGTTTGGGCACAGATACGCAGTATTTT. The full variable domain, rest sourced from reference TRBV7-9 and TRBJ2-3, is DTGVSQNPRHKITKRGQNVTFRCDPISEHNRLYWYRQTLGQGPEFLTYFQNEAQLEKSRLLSDRFSAERPKGSFSTLEIQRTEQGDSAMYLCASTTRTGGLGTDTQYFGPGTRLTVL.

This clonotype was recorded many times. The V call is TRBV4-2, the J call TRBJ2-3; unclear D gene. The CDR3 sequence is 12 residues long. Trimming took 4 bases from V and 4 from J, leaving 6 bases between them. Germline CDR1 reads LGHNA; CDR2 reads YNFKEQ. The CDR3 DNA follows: TGTGCCAGCAGCCGTAGGGCAGATACGCAGTATTTT. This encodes CASSRRADTQYF.

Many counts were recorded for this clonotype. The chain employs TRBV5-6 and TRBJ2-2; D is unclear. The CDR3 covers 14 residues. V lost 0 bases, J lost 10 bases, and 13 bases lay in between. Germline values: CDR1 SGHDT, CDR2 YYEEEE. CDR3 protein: CASSLGSLAMELFF. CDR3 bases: TGTGCCAGCAGCTTGGGTAGTCTTGCGATGGAGCTGTTTTTT.

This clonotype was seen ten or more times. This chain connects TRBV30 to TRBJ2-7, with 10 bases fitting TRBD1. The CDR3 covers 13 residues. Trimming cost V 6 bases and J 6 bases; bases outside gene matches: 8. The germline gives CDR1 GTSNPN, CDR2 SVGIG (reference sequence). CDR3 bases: TGTGCCTGCCAGGGACAGGGGCAGGGCGAGCAGTACTTC. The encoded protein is CACQGQGQGEQYF.

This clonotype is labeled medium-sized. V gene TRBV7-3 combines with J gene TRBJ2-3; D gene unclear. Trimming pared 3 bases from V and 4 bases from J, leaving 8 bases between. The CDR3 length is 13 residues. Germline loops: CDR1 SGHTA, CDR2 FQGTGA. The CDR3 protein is CASSLTLADTQYF. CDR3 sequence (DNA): TGTGCCAGCAGCTTGACGTTAGCAGATACGCAGTATTTT.

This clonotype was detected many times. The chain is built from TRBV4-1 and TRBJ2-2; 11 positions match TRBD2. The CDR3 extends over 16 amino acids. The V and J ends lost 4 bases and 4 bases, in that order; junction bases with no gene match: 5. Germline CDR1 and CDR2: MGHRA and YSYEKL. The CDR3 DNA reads TGCGCCAGCAGCCTTAGACTAGCGGGACTCACCGGGGAGCTGTTTTTT. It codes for CASSLRLAGLTGELFF.

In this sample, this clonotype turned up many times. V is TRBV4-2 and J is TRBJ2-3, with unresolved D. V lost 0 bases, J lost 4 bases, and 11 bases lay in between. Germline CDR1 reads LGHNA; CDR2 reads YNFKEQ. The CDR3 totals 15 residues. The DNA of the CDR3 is TGTGCCAGCAGCCAAGATCGACTGGGCCCAGATACGCAGTATTTT. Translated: CASSQDRLGPDTQYF.

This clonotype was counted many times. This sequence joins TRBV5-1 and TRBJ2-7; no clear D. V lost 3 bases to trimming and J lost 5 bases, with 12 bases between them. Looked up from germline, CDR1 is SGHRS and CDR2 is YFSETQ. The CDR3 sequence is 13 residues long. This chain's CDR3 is CASSSIGGHEQYF. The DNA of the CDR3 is TGCGCCAGCAGCTCCATAGGCGGACACGAGCAGTACTTC.

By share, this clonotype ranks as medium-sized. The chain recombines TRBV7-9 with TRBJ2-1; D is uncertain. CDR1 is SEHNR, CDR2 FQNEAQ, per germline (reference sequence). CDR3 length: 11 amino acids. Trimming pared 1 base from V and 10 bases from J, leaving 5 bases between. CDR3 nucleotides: TGTGCCAGCAGCTTAGTAGTCGAGCAGTTCTTC. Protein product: CASSLVVEQFF.